These 27 T cell receptor beta chains originate from one sample sequenced in a study of spatial heterogeneity in lung cancer. Each CDR3 protein is one row after TCRdb ran MiXCR on the 5' RACE reads. The data show 9,500 to 11,000 distinct CDR3 sequences, about 6.3% seen once. Time point described: sample taken at primary tumor resection. Without sorting, whole RNA was sequenced from tumor, nontumor lung or frozen PBMC. The sample was PBMCs, taken at surgery. The receptor source for this set is a male donor with early-stage non-small cell lung cancer.

There are many counts of this clonotype. This beta chain is a stray sequence in a library constructed for alpha chains; its clone size is not meaningful. V and J are TRBV7-2 and TRBJ2-7; 7 positions match TRBD2. Germline V gene data show CDR1 as SGHTA and CDR2 as FQGNSA. J lost 2 bases, V lost 3 bases, and 1 base had no gene match. The CDR3 has 13 amino acids. In DNA, the CDR3 is TGTGCCAGCAGCTTCAGCGGGGCCTACGAGCAGTACTTC. Translation: CASSFSGAYEQYF.

This clonotype was seen repeatedly, ten times or more. The library was built for alpha chains, so this beta chain is an off-target read and its size means little. The J gene is TRBJ2-1, the V gene TRBV20-1; TRBD2 matches at 9 bases. J gave up 4 bases and V 0 bases, and 7 bases lay outside the gene matches. The CDR3 is 16 residues long. The germline CDR1 and CDR2 sequences are DFQATT and SNEGSKA (reference sequence). CDR3 nucleotides: TGCAGTGCTAGAGACCCGGGACTAGCATCTTACAATGAGCAGTTCTTC. Residues: CSARDPGLASYNEQFF.

This clonotype was detected many times. This beta chain appears as a stray read in a library generated for alpha chains; its size is not informative. V and J are TRBV6-6 and TRBJ1-2, with D perhaps TRBD1 (6 bases). V lost 5 bases and J 4 bases, leaving 8 bases between the germline ends. CDR1 is MNHNY, CDR2 SVGAGI, per germline (reference sequence). This CDR3 is 12 amino acids long. The CDR3 DNA sequence: TGTGCCAGCAGTCGACAGGCCTATGGCTACACCTTC. Encoded protein: CASSRQAYGYTF.

By share, this clonotype counts as medium-sized. This beta chain was picked up by a library intended for alpha chains and is off target, so its count carries little meaning. V and J are TRBV7-9 and TRBJ1-6, with 7 positions matching TRBD1. The germline V gene has CDR1 SEHNR and CDR2 FQNEAQ (reference sequence). The J segment lost 0 bases and the V segment lost 5 bases, leaving 7 bases of the junction unmatched. The CDR3 is 17 residues long. As DNA, the CDR3 is TGTGCCAGCAGCGGACAGGAAACTAGCTCCTATAATTCACCCCTCCACTTT. Amino acids: CASSGQETSSYNSPLHF. The full variable domain, its missing parts supplied by reference TRBV7-9 and TRBJ1-6, is DTGVSQNPRHKITKRGQNVTFRCDPISEHNRLYWYRQTLGQGPEFLTYFQNEAQLEKSRLLSDRFSAERPKGSFSTLEIQRTEQGDSAMYLCASSGQETSSYNSPLHFGNGTRLTVT.

This clonotype showed up many times. This beta chain is an unintended read in a library built for alpha chains; its size means little. This chain connects TRBV3-1 to TRBJ2-7; no clear D gene. Trimming cost V 1 base and J 3 bases, with 4 bases left between them. The germline CDR1 and CDR2 sequences are LGHDT and YNNKEL (reference sequence). The CDR3 runs 12 residues. This CDR3 is CASSQGLYEQYF. CDR3 DNA: TGTGCCAGCAGCCAAGGTCTCTACGAGCAGTACTTC.

This clonotype has a count of ten or more. This beta chain is an unintended read in a library built for alpha chains; its size means little. The genes are TRBV7-2 and TRBJ2-7; 10 bases line up with TRBD2. The V gene end was trimmed by 6 bases and the J gene end by 2 bases; junction bases not matched to a gene: 4. Germline CDR1 SGHTA, CDR2 FQGNSA. The CDR3 runs 14 residues. CDR3 amino acids: CASSSGLAPYEQYF. CDR3 bases: TGTGCCAGCAGTTCGGGACTAGCGCCCTACGAGCAGTACTTC.

This clonotype was detected ten times or more. This beta chain represents an off-target read in a library built for alpha chains; its size is of limited meaning. The DNA for the CDR3 is TGCGCCAGCAGCCGCCGCCGGGACTCCCTTTCCTCCTACGAGCAGTACTTC. Translated: CASSRRRDSLSSYEQYF. V gene TRBV4-1 combines with J gene TRBJ2-7; perhaps TRBD2 as D (6 bases). The CDR3 has 17 amino acids. From germline, CDR1 is MGHRA and CDR2 YSYEKL. V shed 4 bases and J shed 0 bases, with 19 bases lying between them.

To note about this clonotype: This beta chain lies outside the target of a library built for alpha chains; its clone size means little. J is TRBJ2-5 and V is TRBV2; the D gene is possibly TRBD2 (5 bases). Trimming removed 10 bases from V and 2 bases from J, with 14 bases in between. CDR1 SNHLY and CDR2 FYNNEI come from the germline V gene. This CDR3 region has 13 residues. The CDR3 coding sequence is TGTGCCACCTCCCGACTACAACAAGAGACCCAGTACTTC. This encodes CATSRLQQETQYF.

This clonotype was counted ten times or more. In a library made to pick up alpha chains, this beta chain is a stray read with a size that means little. V is TRBV7-6 and J is TRBJ1-1, with no clear D. Trimming removed 0 bases at V and 6 bases at J, with 11 bases between. The V gene's germline CDR1 is SGHVS and CDR2 FNYEAQ. This CDR3 comprises 14 residues. The CDR3 DNA follows: TGTGCCAGCAGCTTAGCCCCTGCTAGATCTGAAGCTTTCTTT. Its protein product is CASSLAPARSEAFF.

This clonotype was counted only a few times. For a library built for alpha chains, this beta chain is a stray read; little rests on its size. The V and J genes are TRBV2 and TRBJ2-3; D perhaps matches TRBD1 (6 bases). V lost 10 bases, J lost 0 bases, and 11 bases lay in between. The length of the CDR3 is 13 residues. CDR1 and CDR2 from the germline V gene are SNHLY and FYNNEI. The CDR3 is CATPGVSTDTQYF. CDR3 nucleotides: TGTGCCACCCCAGGGGTGAGCACAGATACGCAGTATTTT.

This clonotype is termed medium-sized. In a library made to pick up alpha chains, this beta chain is a stray read with a size that means little. The chain uses TRBV5-4 and TRBJ2-3; D perhaps matches TRBD1 (5 bases). The germline V gene has CDR1 SGHNT and CDR2 YYREEE (reference sequence). The CDR3 consists of 14 residues. With 1 base removed from V and 0 bases from J, the gap between germline ends came to 6 bases. The CDR3 coding sequence is TGTGCCAGCAGCTTGCAGGGAAGCACAGATACGCAGTATTTT. It codes for CASSLQGSTDTQYF. The complete variable domain, with remaining parts taken from reference TRBV5-4 and TRBJ2-3, reads ETGVTQSPTHLIKTRGQQVTLRCSSQSGHNTVSWYQQALGQGPQFIFQYYREEENGRGNFPPRFSGLQFPNYSSELNVNALELDDSALYLCASSLQGSTDTQYFGPGTRLTVL.

This clonotype is medium-sized within its sample. This beta chain turned up in a library designed for alpha chains; as an off-target read, its abundance says little. The chain has TRBV3-1 and TRBJ2-7; possible D gene TRBD1, 5 bases. CDR1 is LGHDT and CDR2 is YNNKEL in the germline V gene (reference sequence). V lost 0 bases and J 3 bases, leaving 15 bases between the germline ends. The CDR3 is made up of 16 amino acids. CDR3 in DNA: TGTGCCAGCAGCCAAGAGCACGGGCAGGGATACTACGAGCAGTACTTC. It encodes CASSQEHGQGYYEQYF.

In this sample, this clonotype turned up a few times. This beta chain is off target for a library built for alpha chains, so its abundance means little. This rearrangement joins TRBV14 to TRBJ2-1; the D is unclear. CDR1 and CDR2 from the germline V gene are SGHDN and FVKESK. This CDR3 contains 17 residues. The V gene lost 3 bases and the J gene lost 0 bases, with 15 bases spanning the gap. The CDR3 nucleotides read TGTGCCAGCAGCCAGAAGGGTATCCTCCTCTCCTACAATGAGCAGTTCTTC. Its protein is CASSQKGILLSYNEQFF.

This clonotype was counted many times. The size of this beta chain means little, since it is a stray read in a library made for alpha chains. CDR3 amino acids: CATSRGITGGPTDTQYF. The DNA for the CDR3 is TGTGCCACCAGCAGAGGAATAACGGGGGGGCCCACAGATACGCAGTATTTT. The V and J genes are TRBV15 and TRBJ2-3; 8 bases are shared with TRBD2. The V segment lost 1 base and the J segment 2 bases; nucleotides outside the gene matches: 8. The CDR3 totals 17 residues. The germline V gene has CDR1 LNHNV and CDR2 YYDKDF (reference sequence).

This clonotype was picked up many times. With the library built for alpha chains, this beta chain is off target and its frequency is not meaningful. J is TRBJ2-5 and V is TRBV9, with TRBD2 matching over 14 bases. Per germline, CDR1 SGDLS and CDR2 YYNGEE. This CDR3 comprises 17 residues. With 0 bases clipped from V and 1 base from J, the junction kept 2 bases outside the gene matches. The CDR3 DNA sequence: TGTGCCAGCAGCGTAGGCGGGACTAGCGGGGGCCAAGAGACCCAGTACTTC. It encodes CASSVGGTSGGQETQYF.

In its sample, this clonotype is medium-sized (0.01 to 0.1%). The library was designed around alpha chains, so this beta chain is a stray read whose abundance carries little weight. The chain has TRBV12-3 or TRBV12-4 and TRBJ1-1, with D tentatively TRBD1 (6 bases). The CDR3 loop spans 14 amino acids. The V end lost 2 bases, the J end lost 10 bases, and 17 bases lay between the germline ends. CDR3 in amino acids: CASSLLIGRGIAFF. CDR3 DNA: TGTGCCAGCAGTTTACTGATAGGCAGGGGTATAGCTTTCTTT.

As concerns this clonotype: The library was prepared for alpha chains; this beta chain is a stray read, so its frequency means little. The V call is TRBV29-1, the J call TRBJ2-1; 7 positions match TRBD1. The germline CDR1 and CDR2 sequences are SQVTM and ANQGSEA. V was clipped by 1 base and J by 3 bases; unmatched bases: 9. The CDR3 contains 16 residues. CDR3 sequence reads: CSVEGGDRVVYNEQFF. The CDR3 coding sequence is TGCAGCGTTGAAGGGGGCGACAGGGTAGTCTACAATGAGCAGTTCTTC.

The sample holds many counts of this clonotype. The size of this beta chain means little, since it is a stray read in a library made for alpha chains. The CDR3 here is CASSDSNWQPQHF. Written as DNA, the CDR3 is TGTGCCAGCAGTGACAGTAATTGGCAGCCCCAGCATTTT. The J gene is TRBJ1-5, the V gene TRBV2; D gene ambiguous. Trimming took 3 bases from V and 7 from J, leaving 10 bases between them. The germline V gene has CDR1 SNHLY and CDR2 FYNNEI. CDR3 length: 13 residues.

The table lists this clonotype with many counts. Little can be read into the size of this beta chain, an off-target read in a library designed for alpha chains. This chain links TRBV5-1 with TRBJ2-5; D remains ambiguous. Germline assignment: CDR1 SGHRS and CDR2 YFSETQ. The CDR3 sequence is 13 residues long. The V and J ends lost 0 bases and 0 bases respectively, with 3 bases between them. The CDR3 sequence: CASSLGYQETQYF. CDR3 nucleotides: TGCGCCAGCAGCTTGGGGTACCAAGAGACCCAGTACTTC.

This clonotype has ten or more counts. Because the library targeted alpha chains, this beta chain is an off-target read whose size means little. The CDR3 spells CSFQGVEEKLFF. CDR3 in DNA: TGCAGCTTTCAAGGGGTGGAGGAAAAACTGTTTTTT. The V and J genes are TRBV29-1 and TRBJ1-4, with D possibly matching TRBD1 (5 bases). Between the trimmed V and J ends, which lost 8 bases and 8 bases, there was a span of 15 bases. The CDR3 is 12 residues long. From germline, CDR1 is SQVTM and CDR2 ANQGSEA.

In its sample, this clonotype was seen many times. The library was built for alpha chains, so this beta chain is an off-target read and its size means little. This rearrangement joins TRBV11-3 to TRBJ2-3, with 9 positions matching TRBD2. With 5 bases clipped from V and 8 bases from J, the junction kept 11 bases outside the gene matches. CDR1 SGHNT and CDR2 YENEEA come from the germline V gene. This CDR3 has 15 amino acids. The CDR3 nucleotides read TGTGCCAGCAGCCCACGCGGGGGGGCCGCTGGTACGCAGTATTTT. This sequence encodes CASSPRGGAAGTQYF.

In this sample, this clonotype is medium-sized. Since the library was made to target alpha chains, this beta chain is a stray read and its abundance is not meaningful. This sequence joins TRBV11-2 and TRBJ2-7; D gene ambiguous. V was trimmed by 2 bases and J by 7 bases, leaving 9 bases between them. Germline CDR1 SGHAT, CDR2 FQNNGV. The CDR3 is made up of 12 amino acids. The CDR3 DNA reads as TGTGCCAGCAGCTTAAGCCCGGAGGAGCAGTACTTC. This codes for CASSLSPEEQYF.

The table lists this clonotype with many counts. This beta chain is an off-target read within a library intended for alpha chains, so its frequency means little. The CDR3 is CASSYSGLESVEQFF. Written as DNA, the CDR3 is TGTGCCAGCAGTTACTCGGGACTAGAGTCCGTAGAGCAGTTCTTC. V and J are TRBV6-2 or TRBV6-3 and TRBJ2-1; 8 nucleotides align to TRBD2. The CDR3 contains 15 residues. Germline loops: CDR1 MNHEY, CDR2 SVGEGT. The ends lost 0 bases at V and 10 bases at J; junction bases unmatched: 8.

A few counts support this clonotype. Within a library made for alpha chains, this beta chain is off target, and its count is uninformative. This chain connects TRBV7-9 to TRBJ1-4; D ambiguous. This CDR3 is built from 12 residues. From germline, CDR1 is SEHNR and CDR2 FQNEAQ (reference sequence). The ends were cut back, 3 bases at V and 8 bases at J, with 7 bases in the middle. The CDR3 nucleotides are TGTGCCAGCAGCTTGGAACGGGAAAAACTGTTTTTT. Protein: CASSLEREKLFF.

This clonotype was recorded many times. This beta chain is a stray read from a library made for alpha chains; its abundance is not meaningful. V gene TRBV3-1 combines with J gene TRBJ1-2, with D possibly being TRBD1 (6 bases). Trimming cost V 4 bases and J 2 bases, with 14 bases left between them. This CDR3 region has 15 residues. Germline CDR1 LGHDT, CDR2 YNNKEL (reference sequence). CDR3 bases: TGTGCCAGCAGCCCTACAGGGCAGGGCAACTATGGCTACACCTTC. Amino acid sequence: CASSPTGQGNYGYTF.

Sample share makes this clonotype medium-sized (0.01 to 0.1%). As an off-target read in a library built for alpha chains, this beta chain has a frequency of little significance. CDR3 DNA: TGCGCCAGCAGCCAAGATCGGGGACAGACCGGGGAGCTGTTTTTT. Its protein is CASSQDRGQTGELFF. This sequence joins TRBV4-3 and TRBJ2-2, with 7 nucleotides matching TRBD1. The junction had 3 bases not matched to a gene; V was cut back by 0 bases and J by 5 bases. The CDR3 sequence is 15 residues long. CDR1 is LGHNA, CDR2 YSLEER, per germline.

The sample holds many counts of this clonotype. The library was prepared for alpha chains; this beta chain is a stray read, so its frequency means little. Here the CDR3 DNA reads TGTGCCAGCAGCTTAGGGACAGTAGGCAATGAGCAGTTCTTC. It yields the protein CASSLGTVGNEQFF. This chain connects TRBV7-9 to TRBJ2-1; a possible D gene is TRBD1 (6 bases). The CDR3 runs to 14 residues. Germline V gene lookup returns CDR1 SEHNR and CDR2 FQNEAQ (reference sequence). The V gene lost 1 base and the J gene lost 6 bases, with 10 bases spanning the gap.